The 25 T cell receptor beta chains reported below all come from one sample, sequenced in a study of blood T cell repertoires in COVID-19. Assay used: immunoSEQ multiplex PCR; TCRdb lists only in-frame clones, some missing. Among 250,000 to 300,000 clones listed, about 87% were seen once. The sample comprised peripheral blood. Every receptor here comes from a woman between 65 and 79 years old with COVID-19, enrolled during active disease.

The chain employs TRBV29-1 and TRBJ2-3, with TRBD1 identical over 7 bases. CDR1 is SQVTM, CDR2 ANQGSEA, per germline. Trimming removed 6 bases from V and 4 bases from J; junction bases left unmatched: 4. This CDR3 is 12 amino acids long. This CDR3 is CSVRDSADTQYF. The CDR3 DNA sequence: TGCAGCGTACGGGACAGCGCAGATACGCAGTATTTT.

This clone was observed once. This rearrangement joins TRBV5-4 to TRBJ2-1; possibly TRBD2 for D (6 bases). The germline CDR1 and CDR2 sequences are SGHNT and YYREEE (reference sequence). Trimming pared 2 bases from V and 7 bases from J, leaving 10 bases between. This CDR3 spans 13 amino acids. The CDR3 coding sequence is TGTGCCAGCAGCTTTCCAGGGAGGAATGAGCAGTTCTTC. The encoded protein is CASSFPGRNEQFF.

The chain links TRBV7-9 to TRBJ1-5, with a possible D match to TRBD1 (5 bases). V was clipped by 4 bases and J by 5 bases, with 12 bases between them. The germline gives CDR1 SEHNR, CDR2 FQNEAQ (reference sequence). The CDR3 has 14 amino acids. The CDR3 DNA reads TGTGCCAGCAGCTCCGGCAGGGTGGATCAGCCCCAGCATTTT. It specifies CASSSGRVDQPQHF.

The rearrangement uses TRBV4-3 and TRBJ2-7; 7 bases match TRBD1. Germline trimming cut 0 bases from V and 4 bases from J; bases unmatched to any gene: 12. Germline CDR1 is LGHNA and CDR2 is YSLEER. This CDR3 has 17 amino acids. For the CDR3, the DNA is TGCGCCAGCAGCCAAGATAAGGGGGCTCTAGGAGGTTACGAGCAGTACTTC. Translated, it gives CASSQDKGALGGYEQYF.

The genes are TRBV24-1 and TRBJ1-2; perhaps TRBD1 as D (5 bases). The CDR3 runs to 13 residues. V lost 1 base, J lost 8 bases, and 10 bases lay in between. The germline gives CDR1 KGHDR, CDR2 SFDVKD. The CDR3 reads CATSDLGWGGYTF. For the CDR3, the DNA is TGTGCCACCAGTGATTTAGGGTGGGGCGGCTACACCTTC.

The V call is TRBV18, the J call TRBJ1-5, with 8 nucleotides matching TRBD1. Germline V gene lookup returns CDR1 KGHSH and CDR2 LQKENI. V trimming: 3 bases; J trimming: 6 bases; junction bases outside the gene matches: 10. The CDR3 loop spans 16 amino acids. Here the CDR3 reads CASSPQGAGHGQPQHF. In nucleotides, the CDR3 is TGTGCCAGCTCACCCCAGGGGGCGGGACACGGTCAGCCCCAGCATTTT.

CDR3 nucleotide sequence: TGTGCCTGGGCGGGACTGATGAACACTGAAGCTTTCTTT. Translating it yields CAWAGLMNTEAFF. The chain couples TRBV30 to TRBJ1-1; D perhaps matches TRBD1 (5 bases). V shed 5 bases and J shed 0 bases, with 10 bases lying between them. Germline CDR1 is GTSNPN and CDR2 is SVGIG (reference sequence). The CDR3 runs 13 residues.

The chain joins TRBV11-3 to TRBJ2-1; possible D gene TRBD2, 5 bases. Trimming took off 6 bases at V and 5 bases at J, with 11 bases between the two ends. CDR1 is SGHNT and CDR2 is YENEEA in the germline V gene. The CDR3 length is 13 residues. DNA of the CDR3: TGTGCCAGCAGATCACCGAGGGACAATGAGCAGTTCTTC. This gives the protein CASRSPRDNEQFF.

J is TRBJ2-3 and V is TRBV4-3; 8 bases align to TRBD1. The CDR3 runs to 18 residues. Looked up from germline, CDR1 is LGHNA and CDR2 is YSLEER. V shed 1 base and J 4 bases; nucleotides not matched to a gene: 13. The CDR3 DNA follows: TGCGCCAGCAGCCAAGTCGCCGGGGGCAGGGGGCGATCAGATACGCAGTATTTT. Protein sequence: CASSQVAGGRGRSDTQYF.

V gene TRBV19 combines with J gene TRBJ2-1, with D tentatively TRBD1 (6 bases). With 7 bases removed from V and 9 bases from J, the gap between germline ends came to 16 bases. CDR3 length: 13 amino acids. CDR1 and CDR2 (germline): LNHDA, SQIVND (reference sequence). CDR3 bases: TGTGCCAGTACCAAAGGGGGTTTTGGTGAGCAGTTCTTC. Amino acids: CASTKGGFGEQFF.

V is TRBV9 and J is TRBJ1-2, with 7 nucleotides matching TRBD1. The CDR3 consists of 17 residues. V gave up 3 bases and J gave up 1 base; unmatched junction bases: 12. Germline CDR1 and CDR2: SGDLS and YYNGEE. The CDR3 loop reads CASSENHRDSLNYGYTF. CDR3 sequence (DNA): TGTGCCAGCAGCGAGAATCACCGGGACAGCCTTAACTATGGCTACACCTTC. The full variable domain, completed using reference TRBV9 and TRBJ1-2, is DSGVTQTPKHLITATGQRVTLRCSPRSGDLSVYWYQQSLDQGLQFLIQYYNGEERAKGNILERFSAQQFPDLHSELNLSSLELGDSALYFCASSENHRDSLNYGYTFGSGTRLTVV.

In nucleotides, the CDR3 is TGTGCCAGCAGCTTAGCTAGCGGGGTCTCCTACGAGCAGTACTTC. Protein sequence: CASSLASGVSYEQYF. This chain links TRBV7-3 with TRBJ2-7; 9 nucleotides agree with TRBD2. CDR1 and CDR2 (germline): SGHTA, FQGTGA. V gave up 2 bases and J gave up 0 bases; unmatched junction bases: 2. The CDR3 contains 15 residues.

The chain links TRBV28 to TRBJ1-2, with 9 bases identical to TRBD1. Germline lookup yields CDR1 MDHEN and CDR2 SYDVKM. The junction had 11 bases not matched to a gene; V was cut back by 2 bases and J by 4 bases. The CDR3 is 17 amino acids. DNA of the CDR3: TGTGCCAGCAGTTTACCGGGACAGGGTAAAACTCGCTATGGCTACACCTTC. Its translation is CASSLPGQGKTRYGYTF.

The chain is built from TRBV30 and TRBJ1-5, with 9 bases aligning to TRBD1. The CDR3 is 15 amino acids. J gave up 0 bases and V 2 bases, and 2 bases lay outside the gene matches. In germline, CDR1 is GTSNPN, CDR2 SVGIG (reference sequence). In DNA, the CDR3 is TGTGCCTGGAGTACAGGGGGCCCTAGCAATCAGCCCCAGCATTTT. It yields the protein CAWSTGGPSNQPQHF.

V gene TRBV28 combines with J gene TRBJ2-7, with 10 bases fitting TRBD2. The CDR3 contains 15 residues. The junction had 8 bases not matched to a gene; V was cut back by 5 bases and J by 4 bases. In germline, CDR1 is MDHEN, CDR2 SYDVKM. CDR3 loop: CASSPVGAGGYEQYF. The CDR3 region has the DNA TGTGCCAGCAGTCCCGTTGGAGCGGGAGGGTACGAGCAGTACTTC.

This chain uses TRBV18 with TRBJ2-7, with 8 bases matching TRBD1. The CDR3 sequence is 15 residues long. From germline, CDR1 is KGHSH and CDR2 LQKENI. Trimming removed 5 bases from V and 6 bases from J; junction bases left unmatched: 12. CDR3 nucleotide sequence: TGTGCCAGCTCAACGACATCGGACAGGGTGGGCGAGCAGTACTTC. Its protein is CASSTTSDRVGEQYF.

This chain links TRBV19 with TRBJ1-2; the D gene is possibly TRBD1 (5 bases). Trimming took 3 bases from V and 8 from J, leaving 28 bases between them. This CDR3 comprises 18 residues. Germline-derived CDR1 and CDR2 are LNHDA and SQIVND (reference sequence). CDR3 nucleotides: TGTGCCAGTAGTATTCTTCATCGCAGTCCGGGAGGTAGGGGCGGCTACACCTTC. As protein: CASSILHRSPGGRGGYTF.

The chain is built from TRBV7-9 and TRBJ2-1, with 11 nucleotides matching TRBD2. After removal of 4 bases from V and 9 bases from J, the junction contained 11 bases not matched to a gene. This CDR3 spans 16 amino acids. Germline loops: CDR1 SEHNR, CDR2 FQNEAQ (reference sequence). In DNA, the CDR3 is TGTGCCAGCAGCTCGTCCGGGACTAGCGGTCTAGGTGAGCAGTTCTTC. Its protein is CASSSSGTSGLGEQFF. Full variable domain (rest looked up from reference TRBV7-9 and TRBJ2-1): DTGVSQNPRHKITKRGQNVTFRCDPISEHNRLYWYRQTLGQGPEFLTYFQNEAQLEKSRLLSDRFSAERPKGSFSTLEIQRTEQGDSAMYLCASSSSGTSGLGEQFFGPGTRLTVL.

V gene TRBV7-9 combines with J gene TRBJ2-4; D call uncertain. The V end lost 1 base, the J end lost 6 bases, and 10 bases lay between the germline ends. The CDR3 totals 14 residues. Germline CDR1 is SEHNR and CDR2 is FQNEAQ (reference sequence). The CDR3 region is CASSLVESGNIQYF. The CDR3 DNA is TGTGCCAGCAGCTTAGTGGAGAGTGGAAACATTCAGTACTTC.

The gene calls are TRBV5-1 and TRBJ1-3; possible D gene TRBD1, 6 bases. Germline V gene lookup returns CDR1 SGHRS and CDR2 YFSETQ. The CDR3 totals 15 residues. With 2 bases removed from V and 3 bases from J, the gap between germline ends came to 12 bases. The CDR3 DNA is TGCGCCAGCAGCTTTGATACAGGGAGTGGAAACACCATATATTTT. This encodes CASSFDTGSGNTIYF.

The rearrangement joins TRBV29-1 to TRBJ1-2; D is unresolved. Trimming cost V 1 base and J 8 bases, with 11 bases left between them. The germline V gene has CDR1 SQVTM and CDR2 ANQGSEA. CDR3 length: 12 amino acids. Written as DNA, the CDR3 is TGCAGCGTTGAAGGTCCCGGGATGGGCTACACCTTC. This codes for CSVEGPGMGYTF.

This chain links TRBV29-1 with TRBJ2-5; D is uncertain. Trimming stripped 7 bases from V and 1 base from J, with 7 bases between. Germline V gives CDR1 SQVTM, CDR2 ANQGSEA. The CDR3 runs to 11 residues. The CDR3 protein is CSAGRQETQYF. For the CDR3, the DNA is TGCAGCGCGGGTCGCCAAGAGACCCAGTACTTC.

This clone has only a few counts. CDR3 nucleotides: TGTGCCAGCAGTACCCAAGGACAGTCTGGGGCCAACGTCCTGACTTTC. Translation: CASSTQGQSGANVLTF. The chain is built from TRBV28 and TRBJ2-6; possibly TRBD1 for D (6 bases). The CDR3 length is 16 residues. Germline V lookup: CDR1 MDHEN, CDR2 SYDVKM. With 5 bases removed from V and 1 base from J, the gap between germline ends came to 12 bases. Full variable domain (missing parts from reference TRBV28 and TRBJ2-6): DVKVTQSSRYLVKRTGEKVFLECVQDMDHENMFWYRQDPGLGLRLIYFSYDVKMKEKGDIPEGYSVSREKKERFSLILESASTNQTSMYLCASSTQGQSGANVLTFGAGSRLTVL.

The chain combines TRBV4-2 with TRBJ1-5; 7 nucleotides agree with TRBD1. Germline assignment: CDR1 LGHNA and CDR2 YNFKEQ. This CDR3 is 16 amino acids long. The junction had 8 bases not matched to a gene; V was cut back by 3 bases and J by 3 bases. The CDR3 protein is CASSQEEGALNQPQHF. CDR3 coding DNA: TGTGCCAGCAGCCAGGAGGAGGGGGCCCTCAATCAGCCCCAGCATTTT.

This chain joins TRBV5-1 and TRBJ2-3, with 11 bases fitting TRBD2. V shed 2 bases, J shed 3 bases, and the junction held 2 bases outside the gene matches. Germline CDR1 and CDR2: SGHRS and YFSETQ. CDR3 size: 15 residues. Written as DNA, the CDR3 is TGCGCCAGCAGCTTTAGCGGGAGGGTGACAGATACGCAGTATTTT. This gives the protein CASSFSGRVTDTQYF.